This T cell receptor beta chain is drawn from a study of T cells in Graves' hyperthyroidism and ophthalmopathy. Per the germline V gene, CDR1 is MNHEY and CDR2 is SMNVEV (reference sequence). CDR3 length: 16 amino acids. V shed 5 bases and J 3 bases; nucleotides not matched to a gene: 10. Authors of the study amplified TCR beta CDR3 regions from RNA transcripts. Researchers ran a first-round RT-PCR on the TCR CDR3 using the HTBI primer set. One entry per CDR3 protein results from TCRdb running MiXCR on the multiplex PCR reads. Here the sample spans about 400,000 distinct CDR3 sequences, less than 20% being singletons.

The clonotype originates from a woman between 18 and 29 years old with Graves' hyperthyroidism. The sequencing input was blood. The rearrangement uses TRBV27 and TRBJ1-2; 9 bases are shared with TRBD1. Here the CDR3 DNA reads TGTGCCAGCAGTACCCGTGTAGGGACAGGGCACTATGGCTACACCTTC. The encoded protein is CASSTRVGTGHYGYTF.